These T cell receptor beta chains were read from a single sample in a study of CD8 T cells in ankylosing spondylitis. TCRdb analysed the 5' RACE reads with MiXCR anew, one entry per CDR3 protein. The top ten hold 15% to 20% of the sample, which has over 600,000 distinct CDR3 sequences, roughly 19% seen once. The sequenced sample was blood, either unsorted or a sorted T cell fraction (not recorded which). Every receptor here comes from a male donor with ankylosing spondylitis. Each CDR3 is given with its conserved first and last residue. The order of the fields is D gene, J gene, V gene, clone size, CDR3 protein, CDR3 DNA. The D gene is left open where the match is weak. Clone size is stated in some rows and not others, as once, few, many or a class when expanded.

NA	TRBJ2-7	TRBV20-1	few	CSARGANSYEQYF	TGCAGTGCTAGGGGGGCCAACTCCTACGAGCAGTACTTC
TRBD1	TRBJ2-1	TRBV12-3/TRBV12-4	NA	CASRPGQGYEQFF	TGTGCCAGCAGACCCGGACAGGGCTATGAGCAGTTCTTC
TRBD1	TRBJ1-6	TRBV5-1	NA	CASRRDSYNSPLHF	TGCGCCAGCAGAAGGGACAGCTATAATTCACCCCTCCACTTT
NA	TRBJ2-2	TRBV6-4	NA	CASSREYDTGELFF	TGTGCCAGCAGTCGCGAATATGATACCGGGGAGCTGTTTTTT
NA	TRBJ2-7	TRBV9	few	CASSVGALASEAEQYF	TGTGCCAGCAGCGTCGGAGCCCTCGCTAGCGAAGCCGAGCAGTACTTC
NA	TRBJ1-6	TRBV5-1	NA	CASSLGRQSSYNSPLHF	TGCGCCAGCAGCCTCGGACGGCAGAGCTCCTATAATTCACCCCTCCACTTT
NA	TRBJ2-7	TRBV7-8	NA	CASSLESPSFYEQYF	TGTGCCAGCAGCTTAGAGTCCCCTAGCTTCTACGAGCAGTACTTC
NA	TRBJ2-5	TRBV15	many	CATSRGGQGRQTQYF	TGTGCCACCAGCAGAGGAGGGCAGGGGAGACAGACCCAGTACTTC
TRBD2	TRBJ2-1	TRBV28	NA	CASSPTGTSDYNEQFF	TGTGCCAGCAGTCCGACCGGGACTAGCGACTACAATGAGCAGTTCTTC
NA	TRBJ2-3	TRBV7-4	few	CASSCPHPGSTDTQYF	TGTGCCAGCAGCTGCCCGCATCCGGGAAGCACAGATACGCAGTATTTT
TRBD1	TRBJ1-5	TRBV20-1	few	CSAFVSTGGFGNQPQHF	TGCAGTGCCTTTGTTTCGACAGGGGGTTTCGGCAATCAGCCCCAGCATTTT
NA	TRBJ2-1	TRBV7-2	few	CASSFDRSSYNEQFF	TGTGCCAGCAGCTTCGACAGAAGCTCCTACAATGAGCAGTTCTTC
NA	TRBJ2-1	TRBV20-1	NA	CSARDLADQGEQFF	TGCAGTGCTAGAGATCTGGCGGACCAGGGTGAGCAGTTCTTC
NA	TRBJ2-1	TRBV29-1	many	CSVEDLTGRYNEQFF	TGCAGCGTTGAAGACCTGACAGGTCGATACAATGAGCAGTTCTTC
NA	TRBJ2-7	TRBV7-2	NA	CASSSRGGPYEQYF	TGTGCCAGCAGCTCCCGGGGAGGTCCCTACGAGCAGTACTTC
NA	TRBJ1-1	TRBV6-1	few	CASRIGGGTEAFF	TGTGCCAGCAGAATCGGAGGGGGCACTGAAGCTTTCTTT
NA	TRBJ2-1	TRBV5-1	NA	CASSLGHLISYNEQFF	TGCGCCAGCAGCTTGGGGCACCTTATCTCCTACAATGAGCAGTTCTTC
NA	TRBJ2-7	TRBV20-1	few	CSARDSTAYEQYF	TGCAGTGCTAGAGATAGCACAGCCTACGAGCAGTACTTC
NA	TRBJ2-5	TRBV19	NA	CASSISPSQETQYF	TGTGCCAGTAGTATCTCTCCTAGTCAAGAGACCCAGTACTTC
NA	TRBJ1-1	TRBV27	NA	CASSLQTGLRNTEAFF	TGTGCCAGCAGTTTACAAACAGGGTTGAGGAACACTGAAGCTTTCTTT
NA	TRBJ2-1	TRBV11-2	NA	CASSLVLSVNEQFF	TGTGCCAGCAGCTTAGTTCTTAGCGTTAATGAGCAGTTCTTC
NA	TRBJ1-1	TRBV12-3/TRBV12-4	few	CASSSTPANTEAFF	TGTGCCAGCAGTTCTACACCAGCGAACACTGAAGCTTTCTTT
NA	TRBJ1-5	TRBV7-9	NA	CASSLNGAQPQHF	TGTGCCAGCAGCTTAAACGGGGCGCAGCCCCAGCATTTT
TRBD1	TRBJ1-1	TRBV4-1	NA	CASSRPPWTGFVNMNTEAFF	TGCGCCAGCAGCCGGCCCCCCTGGACAGGATTTGTTAACATGAACACTGAAGCTTTCTTT
TRBD2	TRBJ2-7	TRBV25-1	NA	CASSSWGGSSSYEQYF	TGTGCCAGCAGTTCATGGGGGGGTTCGAGCTCCTACGAGCAGTACTTC
TRBD1	TRBJ1-5	TRBV4-3	few	CASSQDLGTGNQPQHF	TGCGCCAGCAGCCAAGATCTGGGGACAGGGAATCAGCCCCAGCATTTT
NA	TRBJ2-1	TRBV4-1	few	CASSDGARSEQFF	TGCGCCAGCAGCGATGGGGCTCGGAGTGAGCAGTTCTTC
NA	TRBJ1-1	TRBV7-3	few	CASSAVGANTEAFF	TGTGCCAGCAGCGCCGTCGGGGCGAACACTGAAGCTTTCTTT
TRBD2	TRBJ2-2	TRBV5-1	NA	CASSLIAGDTGELFF	TGCGCCAGCAGCTTAATAGCGGGAGACACCGGGGAGCTGTTTTTT
NA	TRBJ1-2	TRBV7-3	NA	CASSLGGGAFPNYGYTF	TGTGCCAGCAGCTTAGGGGGGGGCGCCTTTCCTAACTATGGCTACACCTTC
NA	TRBJ1-1	TRBV6-5	NA	CASSYGVEAFF	TGTGCCAGCAGTTACGGTGTCGAAGCTTTCTTT
TRBD1	TRBJ2-1	TRBV4-2	NA	CASSQDRQGQGVHEQFF	TGTGCCAGCAGCCAAGATCGTCAAGGACAGGGTGTACATGAGCAGTTCTTC
TRBD1	TRBJ1-2	TRBV29-1	many	CSAQTGGYGYTF	TGCAGCGCCCAGACAGGGGGCTATGGCTACACCTTC
TRBD2	TRBJ2-1	TRBV10-2	NA	CASSEGGLAGVGNEQFF	TGCGCCAGCAGCGAAGGAGGACTAGCGGGGGTAGGGAATGAGCAGTTCTTC
TRBD1	TRBJ2-1	TRBV5-1	many	CASSYRGNNEQFF	TGCGCCAGCAGTTACAGGGGAAACAATGAGCAGTTCTTC
NA	TRBJ1-1	TRBV9	many	CASSGGGNTEAFF	TGCGCCAGCAGCGGGGGGGGGAACACTGAAGCTTTCTTT
NA	TRBJ1-2	TRBV5-1	NA	CASSLVAGNNYGYTF	TGCGCCAGCAGCTTGGTGGCAGGGAATAACTATGGCTACACCTTC
TRBD2	TRBJ2-2	TRBV7-2	NA	CASSLTSGRKDTGELFF	TGTGCCAGCAGCCTAACTAGCGGGAGGAAGGACACCGGGGAGCTGTTTTTT
NA	TRBJ2-1	TRBV27	many	CASSPRTSYNEQFF	TGTGCCAGCAGCCCCAGGACCTCCTACAATGAGCAGTTCTTC
TRBD1	TRBJ2-7	TRBV20-1	NA	CSAYGTGTTYEQYF	TGCAGTGCTTACGGGACAGGGACCACCTACGAGCAGTACTTC
NA	TRBJ2-7	TRBV20-1	NA	CSAKRGVSEQYF	TGCAGTGCCAAGCGCGGGGTTAGCGAGCAGTACTTC
TRBD2	TRBJ2-1	TRBV4-3	NA	CASSQDGGMSEQFF	TGCGCCAGCAGCCAAGACGGGGGGATGAGTGAGCAGTTCTTC
NA	TRBJ1-4	TRBV9	few	CASSRALATNEKLFF	TGTGCCAGCAGCAGGGCCCTTGCAACTAATGAAAAACTGTTTTTT
TRBD1	TRBJ1-1	TRBV13	NA	CASSSQGARWYAFF	TGTGCCAGCAGCTCACAGGGGGCGAGGTGGTACGCTTTCTTT
NA	TRBJ2-3	TRBV27	NA	CASKPIEYSTDTQYF	TGTGCCAGCAAACCCATAGAATATAGCACAGATACGCAGTATTTT
NA	TRBJ1-1	TRBV4-2	NA	CASSRTAGGRETYTEAFF	TGTGCCAGCAGCCGAACTGCGGGAGGCAGGGAGACCTACACTGAAGCTTTCTTT
TRBD1	TRBJ2-1	TRBV24-1	NA	CATSDLGQGADEQFF	TGTGCCACCAGTGATTTGGGACAGGGGGCGGATGAGCAGTTCTTC